This TCR beta chain was recorded in a study of T cell responses to AZD1222 COVID-19 vaccine. The CDR3 sequence is 13 residues long. Germline V gives CDR1 LNHDA, CDR2 SQIVND (reference sequence). V lost 9 bases and J lost 3, with 14 bases in between. Profiling relied on immunoSEQ multiplex PCR, and the TCRdb table lists in-frame clones only, not all of them. This table holds some 110,000 clones, 92% found once. General observations from the study: There were vaccine-associated CD4 TCRs across spike, dominant at 160-218 and 743-854.

This clone was seen a few times. What it binds is not known. The sequenced sample was peripheral blood, obtained on day 0 of AZD1222 vaccination. The chain is built from TRBV19 and TRBJ1-1; no firm D call. The TCR sequence derives from an adult in good health. The CDR3 reads CASRSEGYTEAFF. The CDR3 DNA reads as TGTGCCAGCCGTAGTGAGGGCTACACTGAAGCTTTCTTT.